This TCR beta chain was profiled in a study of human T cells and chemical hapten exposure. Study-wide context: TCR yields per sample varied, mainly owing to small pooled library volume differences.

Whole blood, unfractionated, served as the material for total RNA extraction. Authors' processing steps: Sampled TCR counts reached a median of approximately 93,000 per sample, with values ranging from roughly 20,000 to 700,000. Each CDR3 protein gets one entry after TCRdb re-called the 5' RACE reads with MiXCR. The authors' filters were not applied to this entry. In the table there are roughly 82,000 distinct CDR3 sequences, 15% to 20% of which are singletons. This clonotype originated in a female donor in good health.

CDR3 protein: CASSLVEKTGYTF. The CDR3 coding sequence is TGTGCCAGCAGCCTCGTTGAAAAGACTGGCTACACCTTC. This chain connects TRBV12-3 or TRBV12-4 to TRBJ1-2; D is unresolved. V was cut by 6 bases and J by 7 bases, with 15 bases left in between. The CDR3 totals 13 residues.